This entry concerns a single T cell receptor (beta chain). Those enrolled, adults aged about 18 to 89 years, came from roughly 22 US areas. The data are from a study of blood T cell repertoires in COVID-19. Study in general: Acute and convalescent COVID-19 specimens originated in the United States, Italy and Spain.

Original handling: Reference gene primer amplification gave nucleated cell count estimates. Libraries were prepared by immunoSEQ multiplex PCR; TCRdb keeps only in-frame clonotypes and omits some of them. V and J calls and clone size are those listed in that table; D and trimming were worked out from the DNA. The table includes 430,000 or so clones, more than 75% detected once. The CDR3 runs to 12 residues. Trimming took 4 bases from V and 5 from J, leaving 9 bases between them. CDR1 SGHRS and CDR2 YFSETQ come from the germline V gene. The genes are TRBV5-1 and TRBJ1-2; D is possibly TRBD1 (6 bases). The specimen was PBMCs or T cells enriched from blood (not recorded which). This receptor was taken from a woman in her 40s who had recovered from COVID-19. CDR3 nucleotides: TGCGCCAGCAGCGCTCAGGGGTATGGCTACACCTTC. It is translated as CASSAQGYGYTF.